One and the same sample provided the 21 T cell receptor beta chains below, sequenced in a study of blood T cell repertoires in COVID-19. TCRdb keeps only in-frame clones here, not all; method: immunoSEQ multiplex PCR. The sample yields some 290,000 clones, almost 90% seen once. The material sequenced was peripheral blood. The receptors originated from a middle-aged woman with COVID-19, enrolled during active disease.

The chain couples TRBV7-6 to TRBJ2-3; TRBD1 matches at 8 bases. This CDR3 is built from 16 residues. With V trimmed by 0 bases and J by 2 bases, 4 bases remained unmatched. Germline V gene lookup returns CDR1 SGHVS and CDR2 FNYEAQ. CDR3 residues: CASSLATGENTDTQYF. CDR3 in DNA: TGTGCCAGCAGCTTAGCGACAGGGGAAAACACAGATACGCAGTATTTT.

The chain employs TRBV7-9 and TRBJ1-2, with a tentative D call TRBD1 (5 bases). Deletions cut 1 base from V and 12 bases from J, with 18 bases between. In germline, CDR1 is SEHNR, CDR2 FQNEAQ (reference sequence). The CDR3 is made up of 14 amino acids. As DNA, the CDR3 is TGTGCCAGCAGCTTAGAAGGCGGGGCTCAGATCCACACCTTC. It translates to CASSLEGGAQIHTF.

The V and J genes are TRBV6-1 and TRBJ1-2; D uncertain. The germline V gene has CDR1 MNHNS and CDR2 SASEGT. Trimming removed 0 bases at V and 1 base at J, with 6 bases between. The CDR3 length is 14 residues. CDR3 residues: CASSEAADNYGYTF. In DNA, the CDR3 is TGTGCCAGCAGTGAAGCAGCGGATAACTATGGCTACACCTTC.

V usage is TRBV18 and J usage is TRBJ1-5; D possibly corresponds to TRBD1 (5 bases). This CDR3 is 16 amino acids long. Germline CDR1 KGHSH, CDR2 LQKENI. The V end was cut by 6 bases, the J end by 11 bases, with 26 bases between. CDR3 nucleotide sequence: TGTGCCAGCTCCCCAGGGACTGAGGGATACCAATCGGCCCAGCATTTT. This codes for CASSPGTEGYQSAQHF.

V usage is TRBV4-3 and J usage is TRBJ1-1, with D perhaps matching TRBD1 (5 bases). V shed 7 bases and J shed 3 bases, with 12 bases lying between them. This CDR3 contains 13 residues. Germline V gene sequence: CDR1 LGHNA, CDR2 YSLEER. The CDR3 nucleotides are TGCGCCAGCACCTATGGGGGGGACACTGAAGCTTTCTTT. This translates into CASTYGGDTEAFF.

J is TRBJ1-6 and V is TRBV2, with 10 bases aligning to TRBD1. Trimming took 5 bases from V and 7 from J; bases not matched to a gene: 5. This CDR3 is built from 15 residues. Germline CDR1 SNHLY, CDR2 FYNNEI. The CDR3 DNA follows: TGTGCCAGCAGTCGGAAGGGACAGGGGAATTCACCCCTCCACTTT. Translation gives CASSRKGQGNSPLHF. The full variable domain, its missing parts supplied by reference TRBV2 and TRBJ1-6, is EPEVTQTPSHQVTQMGQEVILRCVPISNHLYFYWYRQILGQKVEFLVSFYNNEISEKSEIFDDQFSVERPDGSNFTLKIRSTKLEDSAMYFCASSRKGQGNSPLHFGNGTRLTVT.

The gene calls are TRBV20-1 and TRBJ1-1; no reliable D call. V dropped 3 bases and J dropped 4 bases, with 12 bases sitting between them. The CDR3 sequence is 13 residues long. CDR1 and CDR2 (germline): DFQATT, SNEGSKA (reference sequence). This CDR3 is CSASDRGSTEAFF. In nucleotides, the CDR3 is TGCAGTGCTAGTGACCGGGGATCCACTGAAGCTTTCTTT.

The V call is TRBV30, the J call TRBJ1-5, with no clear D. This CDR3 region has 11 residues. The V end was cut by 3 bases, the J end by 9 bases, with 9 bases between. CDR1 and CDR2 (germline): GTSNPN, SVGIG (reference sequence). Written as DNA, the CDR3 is TGTGCCTGGAGCTCCGCGGGGCCCCAGCATTTT. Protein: CAWSSAGPQHF.

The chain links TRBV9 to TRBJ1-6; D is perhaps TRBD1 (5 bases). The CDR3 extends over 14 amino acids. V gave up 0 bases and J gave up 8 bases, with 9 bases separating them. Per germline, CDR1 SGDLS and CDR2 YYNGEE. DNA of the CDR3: TGTGCCAGCAGCGTAGCAGGGTCCGATTCACCCCTCCACTTT. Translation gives CASSVAGSDSPLHF.

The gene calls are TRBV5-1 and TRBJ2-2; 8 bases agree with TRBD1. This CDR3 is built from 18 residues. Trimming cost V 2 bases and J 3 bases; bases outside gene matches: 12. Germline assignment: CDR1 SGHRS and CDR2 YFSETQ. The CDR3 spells CASSFLRTDRAYTGELFF. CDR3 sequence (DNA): TGCGCCAGCAGCTTTCTGCGTACGGACAGGGCGTACACCGGGGAGCTGTTTTTT. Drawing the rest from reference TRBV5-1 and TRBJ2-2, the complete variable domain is KAGVTQTPRYLIKTRGQQVTLSCSPISGHRSVSWYQQTPGQGLQFLFEYFSETQRNKGNFPGRFSGRQFSNSRSEMNVSTLELGDSALYLCASSFLRTDRAYTGELFFGEGSRLTVL.

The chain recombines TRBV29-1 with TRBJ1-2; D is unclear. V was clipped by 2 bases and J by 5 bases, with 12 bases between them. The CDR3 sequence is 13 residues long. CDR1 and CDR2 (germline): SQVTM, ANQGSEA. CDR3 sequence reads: CSVERTIQYGYTF. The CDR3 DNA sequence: TGCAGCGTTGAACGAACAATCCAGTATGGCTACACCTTC. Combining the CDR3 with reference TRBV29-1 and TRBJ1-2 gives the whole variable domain SAVISQKPSRDICQRGTSLTIQCQVDSQVTMMFWYRQQPGQSLTLIATANQGSEATYESGFVIDKFPISRPNLTFSTLTVSNMSPEDSSIYLCSVERTIQYGYTFGSGTRLTVV.

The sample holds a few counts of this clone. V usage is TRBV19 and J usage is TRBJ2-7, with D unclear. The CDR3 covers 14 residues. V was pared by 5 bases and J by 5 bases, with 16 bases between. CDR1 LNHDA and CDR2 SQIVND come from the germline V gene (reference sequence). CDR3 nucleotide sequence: TGTGCCAGTAGTTACCTAAATGCTCACCACGAGCAGTACTTC. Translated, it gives CASSYLNAHHEQYF.

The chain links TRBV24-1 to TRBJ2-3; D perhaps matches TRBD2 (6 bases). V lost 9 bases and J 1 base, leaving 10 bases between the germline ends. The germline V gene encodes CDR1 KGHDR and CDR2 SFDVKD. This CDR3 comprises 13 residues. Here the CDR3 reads CATGRLGTDTQYF. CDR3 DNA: TGTGCCACCGGGAGGCTCGGCACAGATACGCAGTATTTT.

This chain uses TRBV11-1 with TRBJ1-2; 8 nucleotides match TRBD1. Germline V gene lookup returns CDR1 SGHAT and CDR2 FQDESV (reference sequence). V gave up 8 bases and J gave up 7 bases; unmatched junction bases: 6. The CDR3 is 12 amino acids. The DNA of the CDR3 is TGTGCCAGCGGCGGGACAGGACTTGGCTACACCTTC. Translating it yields CASGGTGLGYTF.

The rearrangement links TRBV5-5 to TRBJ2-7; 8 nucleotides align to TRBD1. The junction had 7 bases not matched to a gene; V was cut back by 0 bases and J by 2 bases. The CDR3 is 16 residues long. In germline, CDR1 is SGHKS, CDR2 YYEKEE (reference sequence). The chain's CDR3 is CASSLDLGTGTYEQYF. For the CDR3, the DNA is TGTGCCAGCAGCTTGGATTTGGGGACAGGTACCTACGAGCAGTACTTC. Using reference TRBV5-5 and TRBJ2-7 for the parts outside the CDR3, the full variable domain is DAGVTQSPTHLIKTRGQQVTLRCSPISGHKSVSWYQQVLGQGPQFIFQYYEKEERGRGNFPDRFSARQFPNYSSELNVNALLLGDSALYLCASSLDLGTGTYEQYFGPGTRLTVT.

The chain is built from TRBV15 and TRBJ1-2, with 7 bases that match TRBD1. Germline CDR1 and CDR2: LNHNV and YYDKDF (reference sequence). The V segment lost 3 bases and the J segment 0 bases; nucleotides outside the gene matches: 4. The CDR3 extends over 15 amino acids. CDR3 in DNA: TGTGCCACCAGCAGTGGCAGGGGGGCTAACTATGGCTACACCTTC. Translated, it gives CATSSGRGANYGYTF. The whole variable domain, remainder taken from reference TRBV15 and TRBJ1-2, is DAMVIQNPRYQVTQFGKPVTLSCSQTLNHNVMYWYQQKSSQAPKLLFHYYDKDFNNEADTPDNFQSRRPNTSFCFLDIRSPGLGDTAMYLCATSSGRGANYGYTFGSGTRLTVV.

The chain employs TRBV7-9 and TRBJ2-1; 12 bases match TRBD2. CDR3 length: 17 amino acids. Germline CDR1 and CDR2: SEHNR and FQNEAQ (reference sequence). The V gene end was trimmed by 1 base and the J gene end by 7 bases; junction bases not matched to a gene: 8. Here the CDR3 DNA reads TGTGCCAGCAGCTTAGTGGTTCTAGCGGGGGGGAGGAATGAGCAGTTCTTC. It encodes CASSLVVLAGGRNEQFF.

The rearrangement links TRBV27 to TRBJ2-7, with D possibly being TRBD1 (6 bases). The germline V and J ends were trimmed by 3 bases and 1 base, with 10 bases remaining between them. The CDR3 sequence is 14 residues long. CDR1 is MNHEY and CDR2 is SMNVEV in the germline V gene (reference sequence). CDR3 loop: CASSFRGVSYEQYF. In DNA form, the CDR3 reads TGTGCCAGCAGTTTCAGGGGTGTTTCCTACGAGCAGTACTTC.

CDR3 in DNA: TGTGCCAGCACCGACAGGGGTAATGAAAAACTGTTTTTT. Protein sequence: CASTDRGNEKLFF. The genes are TRBV28 and TRBJ1-4, with TRBD1 identical over 8 bases. CDR1 and CDR2 (germline): MDHEN, SYDVKM. The junction had 2 bases not matched to a gene; V was cut back by 7 bases and J by 4 bases. The CDR3 runs to 13 residues.

CDR3 region: CASSQGPGGGRGGYTF. The CDR3 region has the DNA TGTGCCAGCAGCCAAGGACCCGGCGGCGGTCGCGGTGGCTACACCTTC. The chain joins TRBV3-1 (or the pseudogene TRBV3-2) to TRBJ1-2; the D is unclear. The ends were cut back, 1 base at V and 7 bases at J, with 19 bases in the middle. CDR1 LGHDT and CDR2 YNNKEL come from the germline V gene (reference sequence). The CDR3 loop spans 16 amino acids.

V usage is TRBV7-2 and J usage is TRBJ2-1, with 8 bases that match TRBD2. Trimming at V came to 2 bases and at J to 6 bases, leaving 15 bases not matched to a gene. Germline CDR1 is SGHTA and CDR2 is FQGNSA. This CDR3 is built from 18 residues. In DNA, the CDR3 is TGTGCCAGCAGCTTATCTTTACGACTAGCGAGGAGCCCCAATGAGCAGTTCTTC. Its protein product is CASSLSLRLARSPNEQFF.